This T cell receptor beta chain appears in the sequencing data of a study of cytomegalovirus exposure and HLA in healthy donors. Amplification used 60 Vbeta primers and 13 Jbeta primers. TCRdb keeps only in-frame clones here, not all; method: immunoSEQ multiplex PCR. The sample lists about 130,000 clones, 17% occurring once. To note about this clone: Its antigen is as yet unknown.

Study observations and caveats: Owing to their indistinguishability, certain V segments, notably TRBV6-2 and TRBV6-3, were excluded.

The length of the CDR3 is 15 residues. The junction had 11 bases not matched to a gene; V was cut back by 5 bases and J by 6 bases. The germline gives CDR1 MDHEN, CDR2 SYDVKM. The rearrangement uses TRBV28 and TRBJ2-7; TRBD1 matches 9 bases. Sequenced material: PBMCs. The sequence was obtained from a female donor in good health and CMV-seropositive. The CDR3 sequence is CASSPWTGEGVEQYF. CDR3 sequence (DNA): TGTGCCAGCAGTCCCTGGACAGGGGAAGGCGTCGAGCAGTACTTC.